This is a list of T cell receptor beta chains from one sample in a study of T cell responses to AZD1222 COVID-19 vaccine. The table came from immunoSEQ multiplex PCR; TCRdb's copy has only in-frame clones and leaves some out. This table has 100,000 to 150,000 clones, about nine tenths appearing once. Sequencing was performed on peripheral blood, taken on day 0 of AZD1222 vaccination. The receptors were sampled from an adult in good health. CDR3s include the opening cysteine and the closing phenylalanine or tryptophan.

V,CDR3
TRBV11-2,CASSLGQGTHGYTF
TRBV3-1/TRBV3-2,CASSQNRAETQYF
TRBV18,CASSPSSGGSSYEQYF
TRBV21-1,CASSKRRTDEPQETQYF
TRBV7-9,CASSYGTADTYEQYF
TRBV6-5,CASNPGTGEQYF
TRBV3-1/TRBV3-2,CASSQAGAYGYTF
TRBV2,CASTGTQGNEQYF
TRBV3-1/TRBV3-2,CASSPTSGRTSGSNEQFF
TRBV6-5,CASRSGQSNYGYTF
TRBV19,CASSIGGFSGNTIYF
TRBV27,CASSIRLAGGGNEQFF
TRBV6-5,CASRPDRGVYGYTF
TRBV2,CASSPLPGQGEAFF
TRBV2,CASTAGGGSYEQYF
TRBV5-6,CASSSAGRPYEQYF
TRBV5-4,CASSLEGGRGYGYTF
TRBV6-2/TRBV6-3,CASSYEQGVLNTEAFF
TRBV28,CASSATGTANEKLFF
TRBV18,CASSPTGRRLQRNEQFF
TRBV5-1,CASRGEWDEQYF
TRBV28,CASKTGGNTGELFF
TRBV7-9,CASSLSPVASPDSNQPQHF
TRBV5-6,CASSPTGRNEKLFF
TRBV12-2,CASRLGGWGQYNSPLHF
TRBV19,CASSMDRGRGSNQPQHF